The source of this T cell receptor beta chain is a study of identical twins. MiXCR was run by TCRdb on the 5' RACE reads, yielding one entry per CDR3 protein. This repertoire shows some 1,700,000 distinct CDR3 sequences, roughly a third found once; its top ten account for around 0.3%. For this clonotype: One end of the junction is discordant with germline, which a read error may explain.

CDR3 length: 17 residues. Looked up from germline, CDR1 is KGHDR and CDR2 is SFDVKD. The V and J genes are TRBV24-1 and TRBJ2-1, with TRBD2 matching over 8 bases. Sequencing input: cord blood. The receptor was isolated from a newborn girl in good health. CDR3 DNA: TGTGCCACCAGTGATTTGCGAAGCGGGAGCTCCTACGATGAGCAGTTCTTC. This sequence encodes CATSDLRSGSSYDEQFF.